A single TCR beta chain is shown here with its context. Assay: immunoSEQ multiplex PCR; the TCRdb copy retains only in-frame clones and omits some. The table shows roughly 120,000 clones, with 90% to 95% occurring only once. These data belong to a study of control samples from healthy donors and cancer patients. Germline-derived CDR1 and CDR2 are SEHNR and FQNEAQ (reference sequence). V shed 1 base and J shed 2 bases, with 3 bases lying between them. The CDR3 has 13 amino acids. The sequence came from a man aged 50-59 years with head and neck cancer. The V and J genes are TRBV7-9 and TRBJ2-1; no clear D gene. The sample taken for sequencing was PBMCs. The CDR3 loop reads CASSLGTYNEQFF. CDR3 coding DNA: TGTGCCAGCAGCTTAGGCACCTACAATGAGCAGTTCTTC.